This is a list of T cell receptor beta chains from one sample in a study of identical twins. TCRdb called the 5' RACE reads again in MiXCR, with one record for every CDR3 protein. Counted here are more than 250,000 distinct CDR3 sequences, more than 6.5% occurring once; the ten biggest clones make up 2.1%. This sample was also put to use in a study of yellow fever vaccine responses in identical twins.

Sample: memory (CD45RO+) T cells sorted from blood. All receptors derive from a young woman in good health. Both conserved end residues are part of each CDR3. The order of the fields is V gene, clone size, J gene, CDR3 length, D gene, CDR3 protein, CDR3 DNA. A D gene is named only where the DNA matches it firmly. The listing skips clone size in some rows; elsewhere it reads once, few, many or a size class.

V: TRBV5-1; size: many; J: TRBJ1-1; length: 15; D: NA; CDR3: CASSSLQQVNTEAFF; DNA: TGCGCCAGCAGCTCGCTACAACAGGTGAACACTGAAGCTTTCTTT
V: TRBV15; size: NA; J: TRBJ2-1; length: 16; D: TRBD2; CDR3: CATSRSREGPYNEQFF; DNA: TGTGCCACCAGCAGATCGCGGGAGGGCCCCTACAATGAGCAGTTCTTC
V: TRBV10-1; size: many; J: TRBJ2-1; length: 12; D: NA; CDR3: CASSALTNEQFF; DNA: TGCGCCAGCAGTGCCCTAACCAATGAGCAGTTCTTC
V: TRBV2; size: few; J: TRBJ1-5; length: 16; D: NA; CDR3: CASSDPDGRGNQPQHF; DNA: TGTGCCAGCAGTGATCCCGATGGACGGGGCAATCAGCCCCAGCATTTT
V: TRBV25-1; size: NA; J: TRBJ2-2; length: 15; D: TRBD2; CDR3: CASSRLAGGAGELFF; DNA: TGTGCCAGCAGCAGACTAGCGGGAGGTGCCGGGGAGCTGTTTTTT
V: TRBV10-3; size: many; J: TRBJ2-1; length: 17; D: TRBD2; CDR3: CAISEGRLAGAVSEQFF; DNA: TGTGCCATCAGTGAGGGGAGACTAGCGGGAGCGGTTAGTGAGCAGTTCTTC
V: TRBV9; size: few; J: TRBJ2-1; length: 16; D: NA; CDR3: CATERMPGASYNEQFF; DNA: TGTGCCACAGAACGGATGCCGGGGGCCTCCTACAATGAGCAGTTCTTC
V: TRBV7-9; size: many; J: TRBJ1-1; length: 14; D: NA; CDR3: CASSLGKENTEAFF; DNA: TGTGCCAGCAGCTTAGGGAAGGAGAACACTGAAGCTTTCTTT
V: TRBV12-3/TRBV12-4; size: NA; J: TRBJ2-2; length: 15; D: NA; CDR3: CASSLVSGASGELFF; DNA: TGTGCCAGCAGTTTAGTTTCGGGAGCGAGCGGGGAGCTGTTTTTT
V: TRBV6-1; size: few; J: TRBJ1-4; length: 14; D: TRBD1; CDR3: CASSGGTANEKLFF; DNA: TGTGCCAGCAGTGGCGGGACAGCTAATGAAAAACTGTTTTTT
V: TRBV20-1; size: many; J: TRBJ2-7; length: 15; D: TRBD2; CDR3: CSAVMALAGGNEQYF; DNA: TGCAGTGCTGTGATGGCTTTAGCGGGAGGTAACGAGCAGTACTTC
V: TRBV20-1; size: many; J: TRBJ1-1; length: 13; D: NA; CDR3: CSAPGVPNTEAFF; DNA: TGCAGTGCTCCAGGTGTCCCGAACACTGAAGCTTTCTTT
V: TRBV6-5; size: NA; J: TRBJ2-5; length: 16; D: TRBD1; CDR3: CASSFLGTGKQETQYF; DNA: TGTGCCAGCAGTTTCCTGGGGACAGGCAAGCAAGAGACCCAGTACTTC
V: TRBV7-9; size: NA; J: TRBJ1-1; length: 14; D: NA; CDR3: CASSLVGQFGEAFF; DNA: TGTGCCAGCAGCTTAGTGGGCCAGTTCGGTGAAGCTTTCTTT
V: TRBV2; size: few; J: TRBJ2-5; length: 13; D: NA; CDR3: CASSADRQETQYF; DNA: TGTGCCAGCAGCGCGGACAGACAAGAGACCCAGTACTTC
V: TRBV18; size: NA; J: TRBJ2-3; length: 18; D: TRBD2; CDR3: CASSPAILAGGTTDTQYF; DNA: TGTGCCAGCTCACCCGCCATACTAGCGGGGGGAACCACAGATACGCAGTATTTT